In its sample, the clone carrying this TCR beta chain was seen a few times. This specimen belongs to a study of blood T cell repertoires in COVID-19. Background on the study: Samples taken during acute and convalescent COVID-19 were collected in the United States, Italy and Spain. The analysed material was cDNA or gDNA that came from T cells, B-cell-depleted T cells, or PBMCs.

As originally analysed: Reference gene primer amplification in the assay estimated nucleated cell counts. TCRdb's table, derived via immunoSEQ multiplex PCR, lists solely in-frame clones and lacks some. V, J and clone size are those of that table, while D and trimming were read from the DNA. Of tens of thousands of clones detected, roughly four fifths appear once; the ten largest clones hold approximately 10%. CDR1 is MNHNY and CDR2 is SVGAGI in the germline V gene (reference sequence). The CDR3 contains 16 residues. V shed 6 bases and J 1 base; nucleotides not matched to a gene: 11. The TCR was taken from a human donor in a cohort sampled during active COVID-19. Sequenced input: peripheral blood. The rearrangement joins TRBV6-6 to TRBJ2-7; 8 positions match TRBD1. CDR3 in DNA: TGTGCCAGCAGACGCCCCGGGACAGGAGGATCCTACGAGCAGTACTTC. It specifies CASRRPGTGGSYEQYF.